This TCR beta chain was captured in a study of T cell responses to AZD1222 COVID-19 vaccine. General study results and limits: After two AZD1222 doses, spike-specific TCR breadth and depth rose versus day 0. CD4 TCRs linked to vaccination spanned spike, dominating at 160-218 and 743-854.

Profiling relied on immunoSEQ multiplex PCR, and the TCRdb table lists in-frame clones only, not all of them. The table records roughly 160,000 clones, around 90% of them present only once. In this sample, this clone turned up many times. Its antigen is undetermined. The CDR3 runs to 15 residues. Trimming stripped 2 bases from V and 3 bases from J, with 13 bases between. Germline V CDR1 and CDR2: MDHEN, SYDVKM. The chain links TRBV28 to TRBJ1-1; D is ambiguous. Material: peripheral blood, obtained on day 0 of AZD1222 vaccination. This sequence originates from an adult in good health. CDR3 in DNA: TGTGCCAGCAGTTTAATCCAAGTGGTAGACACTGAAGCTTTCTTT. Translated, it gives CASSLIQVVDTEAFF.